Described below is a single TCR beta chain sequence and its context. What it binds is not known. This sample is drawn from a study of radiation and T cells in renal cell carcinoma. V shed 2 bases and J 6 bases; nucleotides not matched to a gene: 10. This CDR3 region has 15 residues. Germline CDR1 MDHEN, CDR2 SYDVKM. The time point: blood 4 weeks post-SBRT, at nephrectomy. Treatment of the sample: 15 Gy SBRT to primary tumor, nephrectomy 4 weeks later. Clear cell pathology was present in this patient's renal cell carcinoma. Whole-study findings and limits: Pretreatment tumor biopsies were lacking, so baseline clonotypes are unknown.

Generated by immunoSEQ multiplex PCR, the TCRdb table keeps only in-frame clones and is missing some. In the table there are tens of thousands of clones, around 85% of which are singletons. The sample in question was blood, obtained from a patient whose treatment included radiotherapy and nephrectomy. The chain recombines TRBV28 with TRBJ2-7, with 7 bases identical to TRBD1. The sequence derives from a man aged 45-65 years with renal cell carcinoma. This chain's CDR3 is CASSLPGQVRGEQYF. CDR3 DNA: TGTGCCAGCAGTTTACCCGGACAGGTGAGGGGCGAGCAGTACTTC.